This T cell receptor (beta chain) is drawn from a study of cytomegalovirus exposure and HLA in healthy donors. Study at large: A previous analysis identified approximately 120 million unique TCR beta sequences derived from some 200 million T cells.

Germline V lookup: CDR1 LGHNA, CDR2 YNFKEQ. The CDR3 extends over 12 amino acids. After removal of 4 bases from V and 10 bases from J, the junction contained 6 bases not matched to a gene. Study outcomes and limitations: Sequence variants that were highly shared formed a cluster that was likely a sequencing artifact.

The PCR had 60 Vbeta and 13 Jbeta primers. Clones were read by immunoSEQ multiplex PCR, and TCRdb kept only the in-frame ones, dropping some. Among roughly 170,000 clones listed, 80% to 90% were seen once. A note on this clone: The antigen is undetermined.

The donors, nominally healthy at sampling, likely had unrecorded immune exposures. The receptor was isolated from a woman aged 18 to 35 in good health and CMV-seronegative. Sequencing was carried out using PBMCs. J is TRBJ1-2 and V is TRBV4-2; TRBD1 aligns across 7 bases. The CDR3 region has the DNA TGTGCCAGCAGCCCAGGGACAGAAGCCTACACCTTC. It encodes CASSPGTEAYTF.